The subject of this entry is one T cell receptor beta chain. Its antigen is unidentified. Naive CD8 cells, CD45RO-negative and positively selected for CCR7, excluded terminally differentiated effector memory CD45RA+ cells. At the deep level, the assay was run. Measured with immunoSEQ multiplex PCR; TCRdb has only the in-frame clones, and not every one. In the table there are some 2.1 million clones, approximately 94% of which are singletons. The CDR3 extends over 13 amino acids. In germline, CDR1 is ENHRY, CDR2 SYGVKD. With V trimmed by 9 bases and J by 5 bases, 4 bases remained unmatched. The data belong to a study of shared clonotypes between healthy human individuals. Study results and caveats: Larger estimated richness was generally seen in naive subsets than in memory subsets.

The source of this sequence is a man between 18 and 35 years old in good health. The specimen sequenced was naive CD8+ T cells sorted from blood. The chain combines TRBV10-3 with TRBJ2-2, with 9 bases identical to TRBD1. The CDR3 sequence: CAIPGQGTGELFF. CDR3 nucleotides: TGTGCCATTCCGGGACAGGGTACCGGGGAGCTGTTTTTT.